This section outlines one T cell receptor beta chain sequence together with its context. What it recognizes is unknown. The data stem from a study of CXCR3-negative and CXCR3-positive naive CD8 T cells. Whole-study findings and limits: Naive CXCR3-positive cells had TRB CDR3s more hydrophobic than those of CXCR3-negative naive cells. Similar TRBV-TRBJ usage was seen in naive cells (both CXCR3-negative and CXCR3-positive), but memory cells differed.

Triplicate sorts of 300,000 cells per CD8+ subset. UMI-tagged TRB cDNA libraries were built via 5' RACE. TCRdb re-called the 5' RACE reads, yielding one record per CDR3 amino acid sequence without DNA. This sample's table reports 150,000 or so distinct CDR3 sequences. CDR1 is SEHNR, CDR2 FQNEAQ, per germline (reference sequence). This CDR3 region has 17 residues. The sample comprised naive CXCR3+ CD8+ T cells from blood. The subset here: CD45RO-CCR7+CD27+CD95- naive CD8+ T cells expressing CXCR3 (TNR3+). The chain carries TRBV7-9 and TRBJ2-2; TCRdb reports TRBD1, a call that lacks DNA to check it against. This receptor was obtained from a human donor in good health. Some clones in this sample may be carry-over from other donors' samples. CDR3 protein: CASSLPSTGVDTGELFF.